Given below is one T cell receptor beta chain in context. Its target is not known. A junction end diverges from the germline sequence, so it may reflect a read error. The data derive from a study of molecular identifiers for immune sequencing clone quantification. Broader study findings: Detection of one spiked Jurkat cell's TCR RNA reportedly worked in one million naive cells.

The authors sorted naive CD8 T cells as CD8+CD4-CCR7+CD45RA+. TCRdb reprocessed the PCR reads with MiXCR, giving one entry per CDR3 protein. The table has more than 450,000 distinct CDR3 sequences, 20% to 25% seen once. This sequence was found in a human donor in good health. Some libraries in this study had Jurkat cell RNA spiked in. Material: naive CD8+ T cells from blood, with Jurkat cell RNA spiked in. Documented subset: FACS-sorted CD8+CD4-CCR7+CD45RA+ naive T cells.

The CDR3 nucleotides are TGTGCCAGCAGCTTAGATGGGGGTAGCAATCAGCCCCGGCACTTT. Residues: CASSLDGGSNQPRHF. V and J are TRBV7-9 and TRBJ1-5; a possible D gene is TRBD1 (5 bases). Germline V CDR1 and CDR2: SEHNR, FQNEAQ (reference sequence). The CDR3 contains 15 residues.